The clone carrying this T cell receptor (beta chain) showed up just once. What it binds is unknown. One end of the junction does not line up with germline, which may come from a read error. The source of the sample is a study of post-analysis software for immune sequencing data. The CDR3 is 20 amino acids. CDR1 is MNHEY and CDR2 is SVGAGI in the germline V gene. Study-level points and caveats: Four or five TRBV segments were significantly more frequent in patients than in controls. TRBV5-6, TRBV5-1 and TRBV20-1 were among these segments.

Unique molecular identifiers featured in each of the TCR beta cDNA libraries. MiXCR, applied by TCRdb to the PCR reads, yields one record per CDR3 protein. The sample holds 740,000 or so distinct CDR3 sequences, 53% seen once. The source of this sequence is a girl under 18 with multiple sclerosis. Sequencing input: blood. J is TRBJ1-4 and V is TRBV6-5, with 7 bases matching TRBD1. The CDR3 region is CANSYSIGSGTVTTNEKLFF. The CDR3 DNA reads as TGTGCCAACAGTTACTCGATCGGCTCAGGGACAGTTACAACTAATGAAAAACTGTTTTTT.